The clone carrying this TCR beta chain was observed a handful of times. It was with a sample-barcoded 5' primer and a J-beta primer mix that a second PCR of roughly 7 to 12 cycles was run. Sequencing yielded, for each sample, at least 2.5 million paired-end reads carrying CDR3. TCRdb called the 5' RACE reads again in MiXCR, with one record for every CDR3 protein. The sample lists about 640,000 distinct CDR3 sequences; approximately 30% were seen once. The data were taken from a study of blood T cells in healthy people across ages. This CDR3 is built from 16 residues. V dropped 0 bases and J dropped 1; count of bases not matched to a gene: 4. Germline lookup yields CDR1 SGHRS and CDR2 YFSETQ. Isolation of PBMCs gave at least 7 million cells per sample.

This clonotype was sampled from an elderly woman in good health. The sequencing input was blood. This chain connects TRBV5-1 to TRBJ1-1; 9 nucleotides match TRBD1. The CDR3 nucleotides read TGCGCCAGCAGCTTGGACGGGACAGGGTGGAACACTGAAGCTTTCTTT. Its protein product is CASSLDGTGWNTEAFF. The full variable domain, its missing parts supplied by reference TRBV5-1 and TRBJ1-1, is KAGVTQTPRYLIKTRGQQVTLSCSPISGHRSVSWYQQTPGQGLQFLFEYFSETQRNKGNFPGRFSGRQFSNSRSEMNVSTLELGDSALYLCASSLDGTGWNTEAFFGQGTRLTVV.